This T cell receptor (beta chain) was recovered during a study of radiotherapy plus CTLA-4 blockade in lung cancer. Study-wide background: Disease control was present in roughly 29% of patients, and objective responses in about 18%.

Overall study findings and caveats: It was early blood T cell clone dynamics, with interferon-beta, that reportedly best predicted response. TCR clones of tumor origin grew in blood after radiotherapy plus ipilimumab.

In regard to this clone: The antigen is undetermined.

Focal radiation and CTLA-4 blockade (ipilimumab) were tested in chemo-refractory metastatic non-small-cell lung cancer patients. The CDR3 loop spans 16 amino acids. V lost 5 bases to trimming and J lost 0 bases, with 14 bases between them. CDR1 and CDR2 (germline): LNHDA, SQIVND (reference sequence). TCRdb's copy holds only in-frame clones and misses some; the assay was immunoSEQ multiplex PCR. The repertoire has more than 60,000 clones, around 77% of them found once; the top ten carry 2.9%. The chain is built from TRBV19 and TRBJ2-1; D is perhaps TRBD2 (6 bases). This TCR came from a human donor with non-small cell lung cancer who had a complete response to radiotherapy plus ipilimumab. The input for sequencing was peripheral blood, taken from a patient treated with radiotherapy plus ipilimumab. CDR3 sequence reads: CASSLLGRTSYNEQFF. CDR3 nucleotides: TGTGCCAGTAGTCTTCTTGGGAGGACCTCCTACAATGAGCAGTTCTTC.